Presented here are 5 T cell receptor beta chains from one specimen sequenced in a study of T cells in Graves' hyperthyroidism and ophthalmopathy. TCR beta CDR3 regions were amplified from RNA transcripts. Researchers ran a first-round RT-PCR on the TCR CDR3 using the HTBI primer set. MiXCR was run by TCRdb on the multiplex PCR reads, yielding one entry per CDR3 protein. This repertoire shows 450,000 to 600,000 distinct CDR3 sequences, about 15% found once; its top ten account for 11% to 15%. Sequencing was carried out using blood. These receptors originate from a woman aged 40 to 50 with Graves' hyperthyroidism.

This clonotype was recorded at least ten times. The chain has TRBV6-1 and TRBJ2-5; 8 nucleotides match TRBD1. CDR3 length equals 15 residues. The V and J ends lost 6 bases and 5 bases, in that order; junction bases with no gene match: 11. Germline V gene lookup returns CDR1 MNHNS and CDR2 SASEGT. The CDR3 DNA is TGTGCCAGCAGCTGGACAGGGTCTCGGAGTGAGACCCAGTACTTC. Its translation is CASSWTGSRSETQYF.

This clonotype was recorded many times. The CDR3 coding sequence is TGTGCTAGTGGTTTGGATGACACCGGGACTAGCGAACCTCCCATCTACAATGAGCAGTTCTTC. Protein sequence: CASGLDDTGTSEPPIYNEQFF. The chain has TRBV12-5 and TRBJ2-1; 10 nucleotides align to TRBD2. Losses at the gene ends were 1 base for V and 3 bases for J; bases not matched to a gene: 18. Germline loops: CDR1 LGHNT, CDR2 FRNRAP. This CDR3 is built from 21 residues.

The sample holds many counts of this clonotype. This CDR3 is CASSLELAKNIQYF. The CDR3 coding sequence is TGTGCCAGCAGCTTAGAACTAGCCAAAAACATTCAGTACTTC. J is TRBJ2-4 and V is TRBV7-2; D gene uncertain. The CDR3 extends over 14 amino acids. Germline lookup yields CDR1 SGHTA and CDR2 FQGNSA. Trimming removed 1 base at V and 0 bases at J, with 4 bases between.

This clonotype was counted at least ten times. The chain recombines TRBV13 with TRBJ2-3, with 7 nucleotides matching TRBD1. The length of the CDR3 is 15 residues. Looked up from germline, CDR1 is PRHDT and CDR2 is FYEKMQ (reference sequence). Unmatched junction bases numbered 3, after V lost 0 bases and J lost 3 bases. The CDR3 here is CASSLGGGYTDTQYF. The CDR3 coding sequence is TGTGCCAGCAGCTTAGGAGGGGGCTATACAGATACGCAGTATTTT.

This clonotype was seen at least ten times. The gene calls are TRBV5-6 and TRBJ1-3, with unresolved D. Germline loops: CDR1 SGHDT, CDR2 YYEEEE. V was pared by 0 bases and J by 0 bases, with 25 bases between. The CDR3 covers 21 residues. DNA for the CDR3: TGTGCCAGCAGCTTGGGATTGCAGACGGCGCGGCTCCCCATCTCTGGAAACACCATATATTTT. This gives the protein CASSLGLQTARLPISGNTIYF.